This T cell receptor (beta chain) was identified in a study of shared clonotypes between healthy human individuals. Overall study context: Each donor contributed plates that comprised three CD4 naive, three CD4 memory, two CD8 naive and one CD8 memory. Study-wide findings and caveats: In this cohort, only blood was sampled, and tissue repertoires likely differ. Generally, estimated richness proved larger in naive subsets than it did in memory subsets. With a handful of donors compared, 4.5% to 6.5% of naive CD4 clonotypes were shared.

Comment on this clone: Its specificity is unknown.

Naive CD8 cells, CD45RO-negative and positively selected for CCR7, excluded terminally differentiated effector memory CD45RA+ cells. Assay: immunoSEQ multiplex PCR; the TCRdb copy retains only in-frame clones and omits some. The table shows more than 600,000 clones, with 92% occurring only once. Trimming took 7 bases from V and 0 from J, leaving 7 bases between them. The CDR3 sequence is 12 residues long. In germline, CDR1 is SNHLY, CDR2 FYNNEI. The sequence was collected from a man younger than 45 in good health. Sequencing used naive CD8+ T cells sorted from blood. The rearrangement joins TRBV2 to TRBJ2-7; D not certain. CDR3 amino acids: CASIESSYEQYF. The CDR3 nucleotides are TGTGCCAGCATAGAAAGCTCCTACGAGCAGTACTTC.